A few counts support the clone carrying this T cell receptor beta chain. This record comes from a study of cytomegalovirus exposure and HLA in healthy donors. The PCR ran on 60 Vbeta and 13 Jbeta primers. TCRdb keeps only in-frame clones here, not all; method: immunoSEQ multiplex PCR. The table has 100,000 to 150,000 clones, roughly 85% seen once; the top ten hold 1% to 1.5%. Input material: PBMCs. This sequence originates from a boy aged 5-17 years in good health and CMV-seronegative.

CDR3 region: CASSQVQGDLAKNIQYF. The CDR3 nucleotides read TGCGCCAGCAGCCAAGTTCAGGGGGACCTAGCCAAAAACATTCAGTACTTC. This chain links TRBV4-1 with TRBJ2-4, with 7 nucleotides matching TRBD1. There are 17 residues in the CDR3. The germline V gene has CDR1 MGHRA and CDR2 YSYEKL. V dropped 1 base and J dropped 0; count of bases not matched to a gene: 6.